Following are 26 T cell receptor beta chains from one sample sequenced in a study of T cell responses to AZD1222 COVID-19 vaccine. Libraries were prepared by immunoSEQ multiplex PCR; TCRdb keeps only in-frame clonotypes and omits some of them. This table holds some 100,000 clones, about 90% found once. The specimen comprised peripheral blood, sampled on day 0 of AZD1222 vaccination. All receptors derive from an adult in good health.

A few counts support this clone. The CDR3 reads CASSLALNQPQHF. The CDR3 DNA reads as TGCGCCAGCAGCTTGGCTCTCAATCAGCCCCAGCATTTT. The J gene is TRBJ1-5, the V gene TRBV5-1; D gene unclear. Germline V gene sequence: CDR1 SGHRS, CDR2 YFSETQ. V was clipped by 0 bases and J by 3 bases, with 4 bases between them. The CDR3 loop spans 13 amino acids.

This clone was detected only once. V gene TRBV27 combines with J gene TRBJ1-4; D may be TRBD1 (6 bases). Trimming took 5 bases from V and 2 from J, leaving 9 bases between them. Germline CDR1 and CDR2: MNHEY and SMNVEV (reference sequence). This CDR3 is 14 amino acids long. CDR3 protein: CASSPRGTNEKLFF. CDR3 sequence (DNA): TGTGCCAGCAGTCCCAGGGGCACTAATGAAAAACTGTTTTTT.

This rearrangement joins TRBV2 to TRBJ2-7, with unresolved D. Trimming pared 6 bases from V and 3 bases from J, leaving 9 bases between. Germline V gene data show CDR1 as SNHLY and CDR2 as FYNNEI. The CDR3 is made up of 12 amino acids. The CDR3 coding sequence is TGTGCCAGCAGACAGCTGGTCTACGAGCAGTACTTC. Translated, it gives CASRQLVYEQYF.

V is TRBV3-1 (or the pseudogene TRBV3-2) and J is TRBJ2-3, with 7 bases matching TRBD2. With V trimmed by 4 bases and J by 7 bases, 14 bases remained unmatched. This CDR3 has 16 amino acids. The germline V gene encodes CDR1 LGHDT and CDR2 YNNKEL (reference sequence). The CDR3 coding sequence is TGTGCCAGCAGCCGAGCCGGCGGGAGCGTATCCTATACGCAGTATTTT. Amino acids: CASSRAGGSVSYTQYF.

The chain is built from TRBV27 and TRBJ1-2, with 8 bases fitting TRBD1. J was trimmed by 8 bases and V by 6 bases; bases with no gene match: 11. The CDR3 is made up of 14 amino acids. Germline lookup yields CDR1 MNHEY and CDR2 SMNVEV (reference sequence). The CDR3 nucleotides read TGTGCCAGCAGGGCGTTTCAGGGGGCTAAGGGCTACACCTTC. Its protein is CASRAFQGAKGYTF.

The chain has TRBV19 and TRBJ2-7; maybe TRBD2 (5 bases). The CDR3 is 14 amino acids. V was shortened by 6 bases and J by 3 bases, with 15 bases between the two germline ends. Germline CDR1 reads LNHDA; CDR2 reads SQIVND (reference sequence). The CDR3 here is CASRLLVKSYEQYF. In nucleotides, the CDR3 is TGTGCCAGTAGGTTACTAGTAAAGAGCTACGAGCAGTACTTC.

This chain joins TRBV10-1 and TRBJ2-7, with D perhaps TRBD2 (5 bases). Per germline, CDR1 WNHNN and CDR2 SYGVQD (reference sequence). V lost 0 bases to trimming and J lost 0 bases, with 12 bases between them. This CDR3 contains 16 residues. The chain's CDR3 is CASSESGDPSSYEQYF. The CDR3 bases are TGCGCCAGCAGTGAGTCGGGAGACCCGAGCTCCTACGAGCAGTACTTC.

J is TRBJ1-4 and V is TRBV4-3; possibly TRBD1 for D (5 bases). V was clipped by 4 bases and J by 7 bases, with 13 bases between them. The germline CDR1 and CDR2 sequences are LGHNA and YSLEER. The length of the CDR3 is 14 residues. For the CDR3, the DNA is TGCGCCAGCAGCCCTCAGGGAGGTGGTGAAAAACTGTTTTTT. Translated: CASSPQGGGEKLFF.

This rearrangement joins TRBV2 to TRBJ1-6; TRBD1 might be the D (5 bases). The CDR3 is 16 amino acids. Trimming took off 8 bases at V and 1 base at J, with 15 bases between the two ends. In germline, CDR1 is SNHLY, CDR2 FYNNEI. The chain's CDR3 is CASSLAGGSYNSPLHF. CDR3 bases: TGTGCCAGCTCTCTGGCGGGGGGGTCCTATAATTCACCCCTCCACTTT.

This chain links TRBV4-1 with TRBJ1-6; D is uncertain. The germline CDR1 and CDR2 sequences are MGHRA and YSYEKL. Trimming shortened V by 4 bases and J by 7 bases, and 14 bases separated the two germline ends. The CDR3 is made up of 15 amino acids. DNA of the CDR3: TGCGCCAGCAGCCTCAGCGCTTTGGGGAATTCACCCCTCCACTTT. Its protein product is CASSLSALGNSPLHF.

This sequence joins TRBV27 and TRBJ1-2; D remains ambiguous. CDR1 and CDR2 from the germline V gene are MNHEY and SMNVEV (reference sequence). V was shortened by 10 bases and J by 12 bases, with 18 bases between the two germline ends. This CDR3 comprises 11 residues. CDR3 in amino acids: CAIGKGGPHTF. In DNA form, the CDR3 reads TGTGCCATCGGCAAGGGCGGCCCGCACACCTTC.

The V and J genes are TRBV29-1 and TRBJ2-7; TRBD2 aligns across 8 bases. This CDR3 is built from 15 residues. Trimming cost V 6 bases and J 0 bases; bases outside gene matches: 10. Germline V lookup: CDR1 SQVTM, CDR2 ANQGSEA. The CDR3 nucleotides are TGCAGCGTCATTTGGGCGGGGGGCCTCTCCTACGAGCAGTACTTC. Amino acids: CSVIWAGGLSYEQYF.

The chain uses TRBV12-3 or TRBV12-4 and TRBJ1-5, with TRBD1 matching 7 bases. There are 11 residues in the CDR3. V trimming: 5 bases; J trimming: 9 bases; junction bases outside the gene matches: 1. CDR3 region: CASSRQGPQHF. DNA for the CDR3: TGTGCCAGCAGTAGACAGGGGCCCCAGCATTTT.

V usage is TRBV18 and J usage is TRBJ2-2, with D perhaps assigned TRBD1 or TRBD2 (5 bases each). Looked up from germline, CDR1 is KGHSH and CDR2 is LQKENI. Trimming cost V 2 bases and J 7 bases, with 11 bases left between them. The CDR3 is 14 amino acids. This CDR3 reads CASSPSGTDGELFF. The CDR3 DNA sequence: TGTGCCAGCTCACCATCCGGGACCGACGGGGAGCTGTTTTTT. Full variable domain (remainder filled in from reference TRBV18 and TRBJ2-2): NAGVMQNPRHLVRRRGQEARLRCSPMKGHSHVYWYRQLPEEGLKFMVYLQKENIIDESGMPKERFSAEFPKEGPSILRIQQVVRGDSAAYFCASSPSGTDGELFFGEGSRLTVL.

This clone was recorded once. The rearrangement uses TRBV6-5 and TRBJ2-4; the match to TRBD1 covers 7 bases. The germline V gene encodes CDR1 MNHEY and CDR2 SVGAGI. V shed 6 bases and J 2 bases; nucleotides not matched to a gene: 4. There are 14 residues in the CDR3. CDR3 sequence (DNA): TGTGCCAGCAGCCTACAGGGGTCCAAAAACATTCAGTACTTC. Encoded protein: CASSLQGSKNIQYF.

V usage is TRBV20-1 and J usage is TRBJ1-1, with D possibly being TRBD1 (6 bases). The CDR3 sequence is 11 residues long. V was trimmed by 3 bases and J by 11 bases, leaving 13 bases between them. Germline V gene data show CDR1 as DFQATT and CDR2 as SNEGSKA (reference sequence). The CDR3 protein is CSARGGTRAFF. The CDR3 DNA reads TGCAGTGCTAGGGGGGGGACACGGGCTTTCTTT.

The CDR3 DNA follows: TGCGCCAGCAGCCTAGCAACGGGGCGTGGCACTGAAGCTTTCTTT. It yields the protein CASSLATGRGTEAFF. The chain couples TRBV5-1 to TRBJ1-1, with D possibly TRBD1 on 5 matching bases. The CDR3 has 15 residues. Trimming shortened V by 4 bases and J by 4 bases, and 17 bases separated the two germline ends. Germline loops: CDR1 SGHRS, CDR2 YFSETQ.

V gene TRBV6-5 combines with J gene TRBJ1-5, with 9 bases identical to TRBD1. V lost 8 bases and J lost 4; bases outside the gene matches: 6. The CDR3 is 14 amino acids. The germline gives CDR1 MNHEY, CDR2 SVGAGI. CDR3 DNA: TGTGCCAGCGAAACGGGACAGGGAAATCAGCCCCAGCATTTT. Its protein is CASETGQGNQPQHF.

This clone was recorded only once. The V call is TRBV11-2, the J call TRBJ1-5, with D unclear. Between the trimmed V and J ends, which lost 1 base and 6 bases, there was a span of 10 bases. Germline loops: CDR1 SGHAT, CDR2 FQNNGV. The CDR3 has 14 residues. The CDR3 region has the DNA TGTGCCAGCAGCTTAGCGTTGACTAGTCAGCCCCAGCATTTT. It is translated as CASSLALTSQPQHF.

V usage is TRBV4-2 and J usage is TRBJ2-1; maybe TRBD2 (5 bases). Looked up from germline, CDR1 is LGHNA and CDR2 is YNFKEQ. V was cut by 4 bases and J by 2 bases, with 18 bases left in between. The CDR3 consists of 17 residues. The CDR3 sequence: CASSPIEGGLAYNEQFF. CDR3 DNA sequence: TGTGCCAGCAGCCCCATCGAAGGCGGGCTAGCCTACAATGAGCAGTTCTTC.

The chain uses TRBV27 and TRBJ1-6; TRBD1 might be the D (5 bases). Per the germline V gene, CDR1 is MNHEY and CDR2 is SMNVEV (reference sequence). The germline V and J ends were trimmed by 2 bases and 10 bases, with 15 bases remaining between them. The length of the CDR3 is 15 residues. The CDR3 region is CASSLEGVRSSPLHF. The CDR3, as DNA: TGTGCCAGCAGTTTAGAAGGGGTCCGTAGCTCACCCCTCCACTTT.

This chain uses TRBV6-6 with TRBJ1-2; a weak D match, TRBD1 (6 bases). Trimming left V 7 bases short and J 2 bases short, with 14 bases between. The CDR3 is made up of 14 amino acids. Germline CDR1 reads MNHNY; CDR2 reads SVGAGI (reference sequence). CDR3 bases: TGTGCCAGCAAGGGGGGGGGCGAAAACTATGGCTACACCTTC. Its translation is CASKGGGENYGYTF.

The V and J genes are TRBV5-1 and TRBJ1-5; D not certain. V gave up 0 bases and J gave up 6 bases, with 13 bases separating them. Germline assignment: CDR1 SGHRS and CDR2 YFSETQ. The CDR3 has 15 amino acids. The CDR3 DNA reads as TGCGCCAGCAGCTTGGCGGCCCTTTCGGGTCAGCCCCAGCATTTT. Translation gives CASSLAALSGQPQHF.

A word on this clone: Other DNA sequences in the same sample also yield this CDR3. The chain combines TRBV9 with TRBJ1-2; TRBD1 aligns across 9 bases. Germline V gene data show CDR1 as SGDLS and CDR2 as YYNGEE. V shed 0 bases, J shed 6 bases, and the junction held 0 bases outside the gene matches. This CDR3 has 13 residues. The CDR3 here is CASSVGQGDGYTF. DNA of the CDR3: TGTGCCAGCAGCGTAGGACAGGGGGATGGCTACACCTTC. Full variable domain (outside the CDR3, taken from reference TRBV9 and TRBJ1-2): DSGVTQTPKHLITATGQRVTLRCSPRSGDLSVYWYQQSLDQGLQFLIQYYNGEERAKGNILERFSAQQFPDLHSELNLSSLELGDSALYFCASSVGQGDGYTFGSGTRLTVV.

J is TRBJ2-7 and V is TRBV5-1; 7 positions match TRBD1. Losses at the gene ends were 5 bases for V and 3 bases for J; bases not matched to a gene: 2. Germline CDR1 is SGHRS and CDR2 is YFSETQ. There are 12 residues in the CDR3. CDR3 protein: CASRQGSYEQYF. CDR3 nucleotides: TGCGCCAGCAGACAGGGGAGCTACGAGCAGTACTTC.

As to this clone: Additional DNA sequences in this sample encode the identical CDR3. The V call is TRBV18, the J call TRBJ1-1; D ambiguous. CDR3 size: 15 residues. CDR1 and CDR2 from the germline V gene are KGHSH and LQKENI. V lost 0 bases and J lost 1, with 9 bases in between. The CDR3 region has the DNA TGTGCCAGCTCACCACCGGGAGGGTGGAACACTGAAGCTTTCTTT. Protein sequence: CASSPPGGWNTEAFF.